This is a list of T cell receptor beta chains from one sample in a study of Graves' ophthalmopathy and Graves' hyperthyroidism. TCRdb re-derived calls from the multiplex PCR reads in MiXCR, one entry per CDR3 protein. Of 350,000 to 450,000 distinct CDR3 sequences listed, roughly 18% were seen once; the top ten hold about 1.6%. Sequenced: peripheral blood. The receptors shown here come from a woman aged 18-29 years with Graves' ophthalmopathy. Both conserved end residues are part of each CDR3. The D gene is left open where the match is weak. Clone size is shown for a subset of rows, as once, few, many or a class of expanded clone.

TRBJ2-7	NA	TRBD2	TRBV28	CASTGTSAYF	TGTGCCAGCACCGGGACTAGCGCGTACTTC
TRBJ2-7	many	NA	TRBV4-2	CASSPLLNFEHEQYF	TGTGCCAGCAGCCCCCTCCTGAACTTTGAGCACGAGCAGTACTTC
TRBJ1-5	NA	NA	TRBV6-5	CASSYSIGSGTHQPQHF	TGTGCCAGCAGTTACTCGATCGGATCAGGAACCCATCAGCCCCAGCATTTT
TRBJ2-7	many	NA	TRBV7-8	CASSSGWGYEQYF	TGTGCCAGCAGCTCCGGATGGGGCTACGAGCAGTACTTC
TRBJ2-7	many	NA	TRBV4-3	CASSQGSPAYEQYF	TGCGCCAGCAGCCAAGGATCTCCTGCCTACGAGCAGTACTTC
TRBJ1-1	many	TRBD1	TRBV7-9	CASSLDRWRGTEAFF	TGTGCCAGCAGCTTGGACAGGTGGAGGGGCACTGAAGCTTTCTTT
TRBJ2-7	NA	NA	TRBV27	CASSHRDIYEQYF	TGTGCCAGCAGTCATCGCGACATCTACGAGCAGTACTTC
TRBJ2-6	many	NA	TRBV19	CASSITPLVSGANVLTF	TGTGCCAGTAGTATAACCCCCCTAGTTTCTGGGGCCAACGTCCTGACTTTC
TRBJ1-6	NA	NA	TRBV20-1	CSALGGGSYSSPLHF	TGCAGTGCCCTGGGGGGAGGGTCTTATAGTTCACCCCTCCACTTT
TRBJ2-5	many	TRBD2	TRBV5-1	CASGRTSGQETQYF	TGCGCCAGCGGAAGGACTAGCGGGCAAGAGACCCAGTACTTC
TRBJ1-5	many	NA	TRBV20-1	CSASKGSNQPQHF	TGCAGTGCTAGTAAGGGGAGCAATCAGCCCCAGCATTTT
TRBJ2-7	many	TRBD2	TRBV6-5	CASSFGTSHYEQYF	TGTGCCAGCAGCTTCGGGACTAGCCACTACGAGCAGTACTTC
TRBJ2-7	many	NA	TRBV4-2	CASSQDGHYEQYF	TGTGCCAGCAGCCAAGATGGACACTACGAGCAGTACTTC
TRBJ1-1	many	NA	TRBV12-3/TRBV12-4	CASRVGGGPGTEAFF	TGTGCCAGCAGAGTCGGGGGGGGGCCTGGCACTGAAGCTTTCTTT
TRBJ1-1	many	NA	TRBV27	CASSLSPLTEAFF	TGTGCCAGCAGTTTATCGCCCCTGACTGAAGCTTTCTTT
TRBJ1-2	many	NA	TRBV2	CASSEAGLGENYGYTF	TGTGCCAGCAGTGAAGCAGGGCTTGGGGAGAACTATGGCTACACCTTC
TRBJ1-1	NA	NA	TRBV18	CASSPRGPENTEAFF	TGTGCCAGCTCACCACGGGGACCGGAGAACACTGAAGCTTTCTTT
TRBJ2-7	few	TRBD1	TRBV6-5	CASRLTGTGDEQYF	TGTGCCAGCAGGTTAACCGGGACAGGGGACGAGCAGTACTTC
TRBJ1-2	once	TRBD1	TRBV7-3	CASSEQGASNYGYTF	TGTGCCAGCAGCGAGCAGGGGGCGAGTAACTATGGCTACACCTTC
TRBJ2-7	many	NA	TRBV6-2/TRBV6-3	CASFTESYEQYF	TGTGCCAGCTTTACGGAATCCTACGAGCAGTACTTC
TRBJ1-1	many	TRBD1	TRBV27	CASSLRPGTGNWPQNTEAFF	TGTGCCAGCAGTTTGCGTCCCGGGACAGGGAATTGGCCGCAGAACACTGAAGCTTTCTTT
TRBJ2-7	once	NA	TRBV20-1	CSARIPGRLTYEQYF	TGCAGTGCTAGAATTCCGGGACGGTTAACCTACGAGCAGTACTTC
TRBJ2-4	many	NA	TRBV7-2	CASSLAWGIQYF	TGTGCCAGCAGCTTAGCTTGGGGCATTCAGTACTTC
TRBJ1-1	many	TRBD1	TRBV12-5	CASGLFWTGKAFF	TGTGCTAGTGGTTTGTTCTGGACAGGGAAAGCTTTCTTT
TRBJ2-7	many	NA	TRBV12-3/TRBV12-4	CASRTDSYEQYF	TGTGCCAGCAGGACGGACAGTTACGAGCAGTACTTC
TRBJ2-7	many	NA	TRBV27	CASALGVTYEQYF	TGTGCCAGCGCCTTAGGGGTTACCTACGAGCAGTACTTC
TRBJ1-1	few	TRBD1	TRBV7-8	CASSAQGGQTMNTEAFF	TGTGCCAGCAGCGCTCAGGGGGGACAAACTATGAACACTGAAGCTTTCTTT
TRBJ2-7	many	NA	TRBV4-2	CASSQESTYEQYF	TGTGCCAGCAGCCAAGAATCTACCTACGAGCAGTACTTC
TRBJ1-1	NA	NA	TRBV2	CASSVRGPNTEAFF	TGTGCCAGCAGTGTCCGGGGGCCGAACACTGAAGCTTTCTTT
TRBJ2-7	NA	TRBD2	TRBV30	CAWSTIKRGPAYEQYF	TGTGCCTGGAGTACCATTAAGCGGGGGCCCGCCTACGAGCAGTACTTC
TRBJ1-2	many	NA	TRBV6-1	CASSEMVGTRGYTF	TGTGCCAGCAGTGAAATGGTTGGGACTCGCGGCTACACCTTC
TRBJ2-7	many	TRBD2	TRBV20-1	CSEKREGQEQYF	TGCAGTGAAAAGCGGGAGGGTCAAGAGCAGTACTTC
TRBJ1-2	many	NA	TRBV29-1	CSVQPQALYGYTF	TGCAGCGTGCAACCTCAGGCCTTATATGGCTACACCTTC
TRBJ2-5	many	TRBD1	TRBV28	CASSFPTGGMGETQYF	TGTGCCAGCAGTTTCCCTACAGGGGGAATGGGAGAGACCCAGTACTTC
TRBJ1-5	many	NA	TRBV25-1	CASSDSYSNQPQHF	TGTGCCAGCAGCGACAGCTATAGCAATCAGCCCCAGCATTTT
TRBJ1-5	many	NA	TRBV7-2	CASSLARGPQHF	TGTGCCAGCAGCTTAGCAAGAGGACCCCAGCATTTT
TRBJ1-4	many	NA	TRBV19	CAREGGTKEKLFF	TGTGCCAGGGAGGGCGGGACAAAAGAAAAACTGTTTTTT
TRBJ2-7	many	NA	TRBV20-1	CSATPGGGEQYF	TGCAGTGCTACCCCTGGGGGCGGAGAGCAGTACTTC
TRBJ2-3	many	TRBD2	TRBV28	CASSGGGLAGTDTQYF	TGTGCCAGCAGCGGGGGAGGTCTAGCGGGCACAGATACGCAGTATTTT
TRBJ2-5	many	TRBD1	TRBV12-3/TRBV12-4	CASSDRAGQETQYF	TGTGCCAGCAGTGACAGGGCGGGCCAAGAGACCCAGTACTTC
TRBJ2-5	many	NA	TRBV30	CAWSVQGFWETQYF	TGTGCCTGGAGTGTACAAGGGTTCTGGGAGACCCAGTACTTC